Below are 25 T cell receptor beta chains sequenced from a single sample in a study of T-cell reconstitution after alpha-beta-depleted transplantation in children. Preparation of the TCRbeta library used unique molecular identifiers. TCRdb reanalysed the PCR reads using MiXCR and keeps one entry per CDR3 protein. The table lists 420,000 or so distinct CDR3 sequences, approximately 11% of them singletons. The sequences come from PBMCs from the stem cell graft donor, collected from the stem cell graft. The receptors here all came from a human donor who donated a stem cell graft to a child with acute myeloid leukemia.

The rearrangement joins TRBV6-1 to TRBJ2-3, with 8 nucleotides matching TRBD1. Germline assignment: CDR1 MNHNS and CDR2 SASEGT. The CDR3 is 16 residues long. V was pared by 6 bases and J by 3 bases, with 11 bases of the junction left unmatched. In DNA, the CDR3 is TGTGCCAGCAGACGGACAGGGAAAGTTTTTACAGATACGCAGTATTTT. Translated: CASRRTGKVFTDTQYF.

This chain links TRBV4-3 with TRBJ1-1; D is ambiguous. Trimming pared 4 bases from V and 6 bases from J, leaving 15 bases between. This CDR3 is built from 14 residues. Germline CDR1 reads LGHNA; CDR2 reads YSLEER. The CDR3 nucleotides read TGCGCCAGCAGCCCATTAGGTCCGAGCGCTGAAGCTTTCTTT. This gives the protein CASSPLGPSAEAFF.

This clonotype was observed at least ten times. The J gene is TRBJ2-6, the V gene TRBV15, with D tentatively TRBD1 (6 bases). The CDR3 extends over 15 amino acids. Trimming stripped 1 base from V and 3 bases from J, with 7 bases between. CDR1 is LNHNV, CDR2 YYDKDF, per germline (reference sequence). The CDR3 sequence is CATSRAGVGANVLTF. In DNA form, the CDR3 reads TGTGCCACCAGCAGAGCAGGGGTTGGGGCCAACGTCCTGACTTTC.

CDR3 sequence (DNA): TGTGCCAGCAGTTTCGGACTAGCGGTTGGGGGGGAGACCCAGTACTTC. This gives the protein CASSFGLAVGGETQYF. This chain uses TRBV12-3 or TRBV12-4 with TRBJ2-5; 10 nucleotides line up with TRBD2. The trim removed 3 bases at V and 5 bases at J, leaving 9 bases unmatched. The CDR3 length is 16 residues.

CDR3 sequence: CASSSASGTYNEQFF. CDR3 in DNA: TGTGCCAGCAGCAGCGCTAGCGGGACGTACAATGAGCAGTTCTTC. This chain joins TRBV7-6 and TRBJ2-1, with 9 bases identical to TRBD2. CDR3 length: 15 residues. Germline V lookup: CDR1 SGHVS, CDR2 FNYEAQ. V lost 5 bases to trimming and J lost 4 bases; unmatched junction nucleotides: 6.

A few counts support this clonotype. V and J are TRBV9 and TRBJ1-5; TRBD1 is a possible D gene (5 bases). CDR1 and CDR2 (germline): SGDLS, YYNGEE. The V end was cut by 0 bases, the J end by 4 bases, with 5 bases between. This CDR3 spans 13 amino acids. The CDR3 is CASSVGQNQPQHF. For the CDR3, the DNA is TGTGCCAGCAGCGTAGGACAGAATCAGCCCCAGCATTTT.

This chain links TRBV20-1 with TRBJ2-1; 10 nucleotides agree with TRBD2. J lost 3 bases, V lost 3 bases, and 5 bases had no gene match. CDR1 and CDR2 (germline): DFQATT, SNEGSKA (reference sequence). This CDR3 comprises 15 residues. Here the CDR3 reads CSARNLAGVYNEQFF. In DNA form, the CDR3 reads TGCAGTGCTAGGAACCTAGCGGGAGTCTACAATGAGCAGTTCTTC.

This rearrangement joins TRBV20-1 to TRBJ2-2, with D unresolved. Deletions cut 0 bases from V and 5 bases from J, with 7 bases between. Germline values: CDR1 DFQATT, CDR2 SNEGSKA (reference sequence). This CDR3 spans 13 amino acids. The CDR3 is CSARETWTGELFF. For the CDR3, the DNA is TGCAGTGCTAGAGAGACATGGACCGGGGAGCTGTTTTTT.

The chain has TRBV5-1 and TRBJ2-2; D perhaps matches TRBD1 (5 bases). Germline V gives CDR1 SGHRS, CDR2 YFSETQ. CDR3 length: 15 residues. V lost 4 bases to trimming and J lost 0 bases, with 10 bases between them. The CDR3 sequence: CASSETVTNTGELFF. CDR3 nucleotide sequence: TGCGCCAGCAGCGAGACAGTAACGAACACCGGGGAGCTGTTTTTT.

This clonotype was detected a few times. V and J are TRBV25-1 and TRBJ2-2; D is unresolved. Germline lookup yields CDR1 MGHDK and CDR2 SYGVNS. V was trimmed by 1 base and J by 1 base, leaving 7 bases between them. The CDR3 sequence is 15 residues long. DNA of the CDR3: TGTGCCAGCAGTGAATCCGCCGAGAACACCGGGGAGCTGTTTTTT. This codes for CASSESAENTGELFF.

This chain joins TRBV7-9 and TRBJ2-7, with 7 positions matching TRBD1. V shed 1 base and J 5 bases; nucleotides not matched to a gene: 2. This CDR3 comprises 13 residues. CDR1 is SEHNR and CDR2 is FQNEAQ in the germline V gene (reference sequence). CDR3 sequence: CASSLEQGDEQYV. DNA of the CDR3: TGTGCCAGCAGCTTAGAGCAGGGGGACGAGCAGTACGTC.

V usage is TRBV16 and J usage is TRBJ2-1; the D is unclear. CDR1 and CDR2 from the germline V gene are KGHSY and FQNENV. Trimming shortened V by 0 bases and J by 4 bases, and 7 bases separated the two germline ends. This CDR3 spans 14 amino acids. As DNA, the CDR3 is TGTGCCAGCAGCCAATCCGGGCCATACAATGAGCAGTTCTTC. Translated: CASSQSGPYNEQFF.

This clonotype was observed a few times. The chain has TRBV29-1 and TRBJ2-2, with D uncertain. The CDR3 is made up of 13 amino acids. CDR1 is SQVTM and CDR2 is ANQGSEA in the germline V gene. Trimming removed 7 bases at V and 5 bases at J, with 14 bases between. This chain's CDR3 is CSAFHETTGELFF. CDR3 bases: TGCAGCGCATTCCACGAGACAACCGGGGAGCTGTTTTTT.

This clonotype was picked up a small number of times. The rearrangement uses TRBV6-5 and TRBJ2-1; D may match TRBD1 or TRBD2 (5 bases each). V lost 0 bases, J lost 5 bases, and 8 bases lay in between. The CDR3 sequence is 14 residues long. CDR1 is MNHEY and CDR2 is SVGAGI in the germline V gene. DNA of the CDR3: TGTGCCAGCAGTTACTCGAGGGGAAACAATGAGCAGTTCTTC. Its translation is CASSYSRGNNEQFF.

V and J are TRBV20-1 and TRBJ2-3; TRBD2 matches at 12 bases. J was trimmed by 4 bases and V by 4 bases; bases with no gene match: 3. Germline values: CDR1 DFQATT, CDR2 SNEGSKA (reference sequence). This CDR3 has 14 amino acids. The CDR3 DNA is TGCAGTGCTATGACTAGCGGGGGCCCAGATACGCAGTATTTT. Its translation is CSAMTSGGPDTQYF.

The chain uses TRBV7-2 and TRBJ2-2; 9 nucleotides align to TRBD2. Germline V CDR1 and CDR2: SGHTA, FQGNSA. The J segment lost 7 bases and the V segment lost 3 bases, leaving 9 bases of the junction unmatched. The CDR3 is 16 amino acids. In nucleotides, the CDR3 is TGTGCCAGCAGCTTTTTTGCGGGGGGGCGAAGCGGGGAGCTGTTTTTT. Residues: CASSFFAGGRSGELFF.

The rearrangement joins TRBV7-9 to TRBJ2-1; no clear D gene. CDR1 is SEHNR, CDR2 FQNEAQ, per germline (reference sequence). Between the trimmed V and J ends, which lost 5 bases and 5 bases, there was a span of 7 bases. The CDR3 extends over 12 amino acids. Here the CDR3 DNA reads TGTGCCAGCAGCGACGACAACAATGAGCAGTTCTTC. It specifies CASSDDNNEQFF.

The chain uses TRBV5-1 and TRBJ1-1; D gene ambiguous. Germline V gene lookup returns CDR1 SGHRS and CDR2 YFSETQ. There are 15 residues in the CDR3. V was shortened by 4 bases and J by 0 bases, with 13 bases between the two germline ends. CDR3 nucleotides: TGCGCCAGCAGCCCCCGAGTAGGGATGAACACTGAAGCTTTCTTT. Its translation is CASSPRVGMNTEAFF.

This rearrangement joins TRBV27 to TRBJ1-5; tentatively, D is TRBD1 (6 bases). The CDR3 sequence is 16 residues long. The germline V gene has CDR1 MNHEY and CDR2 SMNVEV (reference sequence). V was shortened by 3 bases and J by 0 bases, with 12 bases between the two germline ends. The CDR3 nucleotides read TGTGCCAGCAGTTTCACCGGGACAAATAGCAATCAGCCCCAGCATTTT. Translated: CASSFTGTNSNQPQHF.

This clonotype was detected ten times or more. CDR3 DNA: TGCAGTGCTAGTCTGGACAGGGCTTATGGCTACACCTTC. As protein: CSASLDRAYGYTF. The V gene is TRBV20-1, the J gene TRBJ1-2; 8 bases map to TRBD1. This CDR3 contains 13 residues. Germline CDR1 is DFQATT and CDR2 is SNEGSKA (reference sequence). The trim removed 3 bases at V and 5 bases at J, leaving 5 bases unmatched.

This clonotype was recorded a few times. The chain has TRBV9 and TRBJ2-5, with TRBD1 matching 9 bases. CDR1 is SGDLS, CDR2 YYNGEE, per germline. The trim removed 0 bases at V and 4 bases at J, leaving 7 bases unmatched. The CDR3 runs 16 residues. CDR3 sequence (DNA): TGTGCCAGCAGCGTAGCGGTGACAGGGGGTTCAGAGACCCAGTACTTC. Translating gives CASSVAVTGGSETQYF.

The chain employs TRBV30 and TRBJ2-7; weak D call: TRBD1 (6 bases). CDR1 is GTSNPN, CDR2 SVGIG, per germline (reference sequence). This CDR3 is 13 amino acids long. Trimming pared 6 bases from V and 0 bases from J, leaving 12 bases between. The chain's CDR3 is CACNRVSSYEQYV. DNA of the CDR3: TGTGCCTGTAACAGGGTAAGCTCCTACGAGCAGTACGTC.

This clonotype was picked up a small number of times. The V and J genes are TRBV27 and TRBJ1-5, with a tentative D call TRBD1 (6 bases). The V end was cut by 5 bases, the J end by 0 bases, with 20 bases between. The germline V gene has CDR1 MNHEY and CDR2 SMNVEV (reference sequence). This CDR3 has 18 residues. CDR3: CASSPYGGSHYSNQPQHF. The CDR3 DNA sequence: TGTGCCAGCAGTCCCTACGGGGGCAGCCATTATAGCAATCAGCCCCAGCATTTT.

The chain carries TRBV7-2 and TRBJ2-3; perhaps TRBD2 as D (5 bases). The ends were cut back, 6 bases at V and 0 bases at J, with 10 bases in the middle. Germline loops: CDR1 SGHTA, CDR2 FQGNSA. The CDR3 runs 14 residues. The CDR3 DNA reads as TGTGCCAGCAGGGGAGCGGCTAGCACAGATACGCAGTATTTT. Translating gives CASRGAASTDTQYF.

This CDR3 reads CASSRDRGDTEAFF. As DNA, the CDR3 is TGTGCCAGCAGCCGGGACAGGGGTGACACTGAAGCTTTCTTT. The V and J genes are TRBV6-1 and TRBJ1-1; 10 bases match TRBD1. CDR1 is MNHNS, CDR2 SASEGT, per germline. This CDR3 comprises 14 residues. The junction had 4 bases not matched to a gene; V was cut back by 6 bases and J by 3 bases.